This TCR beta chain was sequenced for a study of blood T cells in healthy people across ages. Germline assignment: CDR1 DFQATT and CDR2 SNEGSKA (reference sequence). CDR3 length: 14 residues. After removal of 3 bases from V and 6 bases from J, the junction contained 9 bases not matched to a gene. Sample-barcoded 5' priming and a J-beta primer mix drove a second PCR of roughly 7 to 11 cycles. TCRdb reprocessed the 5' RACE reads with MiXCR, giving one entry per CDR3 protein. The profile shows over a million distinct CDR3 sequences, under 45% of them singletons. Material: blood. This chain uses TRBV20-1 with TRBJ1-2; 8 bases align to TRBD1. The clonotype was recovered from a woman aged 60 to 75 in good health. CDR3 loop: CSARGHRGRDGYTF. The CDR3 nucleotides are TGCAGTGCTAGGGGTCACAGGGGGAGAGATGGCTACACCTTC.